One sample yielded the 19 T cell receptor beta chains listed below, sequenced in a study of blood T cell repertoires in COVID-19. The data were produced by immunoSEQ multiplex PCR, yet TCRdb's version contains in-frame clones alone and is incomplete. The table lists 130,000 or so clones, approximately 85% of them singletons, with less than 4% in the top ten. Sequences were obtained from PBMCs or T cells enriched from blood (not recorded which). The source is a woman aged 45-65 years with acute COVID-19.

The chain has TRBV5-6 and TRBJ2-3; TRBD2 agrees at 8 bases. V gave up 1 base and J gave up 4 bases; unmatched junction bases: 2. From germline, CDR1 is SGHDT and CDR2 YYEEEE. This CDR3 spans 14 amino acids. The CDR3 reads CASSLSGSADTQYF. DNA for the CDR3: TGTGCCAGCAGCTTGAGCGGGAGTGCAGATACGCAGTATTTT.

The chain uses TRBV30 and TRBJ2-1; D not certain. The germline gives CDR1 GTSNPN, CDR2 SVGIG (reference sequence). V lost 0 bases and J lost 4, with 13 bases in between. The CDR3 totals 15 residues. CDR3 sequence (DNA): TGTGCCTGGAGTGTACTTGCGGTCGATTACAATGAGCAGTTCTTC. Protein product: CAWSVLAVDYNEQFF.

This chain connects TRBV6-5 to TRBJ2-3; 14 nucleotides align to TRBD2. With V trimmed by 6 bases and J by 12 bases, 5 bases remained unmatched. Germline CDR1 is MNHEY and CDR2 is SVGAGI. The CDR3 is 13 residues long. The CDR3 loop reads CASRPGTSGSQYF. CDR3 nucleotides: TGTGCCAGCAGACCCGGGACTAGCGGGAGTCAGTATTTT.

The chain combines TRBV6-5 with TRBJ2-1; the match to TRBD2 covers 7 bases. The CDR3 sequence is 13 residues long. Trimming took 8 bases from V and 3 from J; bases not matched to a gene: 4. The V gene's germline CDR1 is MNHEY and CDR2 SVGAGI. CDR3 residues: CASRGVNYNEQFF. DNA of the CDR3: TGTGCCAGCCGGGGGGTCAACTACAATGAGCAGTTCTTC.

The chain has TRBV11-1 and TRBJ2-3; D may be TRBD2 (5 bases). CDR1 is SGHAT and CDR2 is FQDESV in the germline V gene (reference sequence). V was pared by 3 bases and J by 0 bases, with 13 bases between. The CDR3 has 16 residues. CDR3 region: CASSFLTGGSTDTQYF. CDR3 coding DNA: TGTGCCAGCAGCTTTCTAACCGGAGGAAGCACAGATACGCAGTATTTT.

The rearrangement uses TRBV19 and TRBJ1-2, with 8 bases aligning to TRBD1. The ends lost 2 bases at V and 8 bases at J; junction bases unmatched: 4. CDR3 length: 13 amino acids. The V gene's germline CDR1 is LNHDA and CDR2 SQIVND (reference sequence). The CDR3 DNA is TGTGCCAGTAGTATACAGGGGGCGCGAGGCTACACCTTC. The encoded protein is CASSIQGARGYTF.

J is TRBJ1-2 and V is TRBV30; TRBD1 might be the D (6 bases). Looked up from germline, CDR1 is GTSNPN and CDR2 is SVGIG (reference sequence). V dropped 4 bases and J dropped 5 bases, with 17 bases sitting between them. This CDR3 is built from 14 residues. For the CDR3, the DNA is TGTGCCTGGACCATAGGGGGGGCGGGATATGGCTACACCTTC. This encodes CAWTIGGAGYGYTF.

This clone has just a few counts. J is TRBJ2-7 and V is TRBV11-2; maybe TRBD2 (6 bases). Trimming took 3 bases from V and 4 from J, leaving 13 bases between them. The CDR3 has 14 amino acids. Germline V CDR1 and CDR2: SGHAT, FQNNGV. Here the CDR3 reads CASSLGGGQYEQYF. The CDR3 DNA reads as TGTGCCAGCAGCTTGGGAGGAGGGCAGTACGAGCAGTACTTC.

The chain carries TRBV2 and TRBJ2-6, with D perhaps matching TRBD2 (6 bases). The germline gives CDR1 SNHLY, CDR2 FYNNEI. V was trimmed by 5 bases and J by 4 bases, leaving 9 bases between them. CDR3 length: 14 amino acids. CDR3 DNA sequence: TGTGCCAGCAGTCCGCGGGGAGGGGCCAACGTCCTGACTTTC. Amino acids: CASSPRGGANVLTF.

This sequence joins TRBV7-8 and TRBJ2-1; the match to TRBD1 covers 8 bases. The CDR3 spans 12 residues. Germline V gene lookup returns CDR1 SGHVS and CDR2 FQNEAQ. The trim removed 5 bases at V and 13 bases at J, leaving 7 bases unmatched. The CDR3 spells CASSPQGAQQFF. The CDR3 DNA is TGTGCCAGCAGCCCCCAGGGGGCGCAACAGTTCTTC.

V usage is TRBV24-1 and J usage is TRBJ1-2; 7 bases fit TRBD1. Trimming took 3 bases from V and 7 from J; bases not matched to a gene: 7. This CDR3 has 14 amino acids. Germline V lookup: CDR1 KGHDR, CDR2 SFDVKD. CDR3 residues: CATSDPPGGGGYTF. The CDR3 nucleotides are TGTGCCACCAGTGATCCGCCAGGGGGAGGTGGCTACACCTTC.

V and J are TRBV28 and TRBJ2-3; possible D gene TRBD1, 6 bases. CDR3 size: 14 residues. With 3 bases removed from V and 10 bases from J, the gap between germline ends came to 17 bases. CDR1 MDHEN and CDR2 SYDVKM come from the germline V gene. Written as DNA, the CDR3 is TGTGCCAGCAGTTTGCCAAGGGGGATAGGATCGCAGTATTTT. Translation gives CASSLPRGIGSQYF. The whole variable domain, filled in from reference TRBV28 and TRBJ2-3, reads DVKVTQSSRYLVKRTGEKVFLECVQDMDHENMFWYRQDPGLGLRLIYFSYDVKMKEKGDIPEGYSVSREKKERFSLILESASTNQTSMYLCASSLPRGIGSQYFGPGTRLTVL.

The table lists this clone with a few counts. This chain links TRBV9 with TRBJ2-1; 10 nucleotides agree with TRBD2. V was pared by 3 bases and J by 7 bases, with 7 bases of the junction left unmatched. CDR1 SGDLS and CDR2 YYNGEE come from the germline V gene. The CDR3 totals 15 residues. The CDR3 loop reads CASSGSGRAGNEQFF. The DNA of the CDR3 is TGTGCCAGCAGCGGAAGCGGGAGGGCCGGGAATGAGCAGTTCTTC.

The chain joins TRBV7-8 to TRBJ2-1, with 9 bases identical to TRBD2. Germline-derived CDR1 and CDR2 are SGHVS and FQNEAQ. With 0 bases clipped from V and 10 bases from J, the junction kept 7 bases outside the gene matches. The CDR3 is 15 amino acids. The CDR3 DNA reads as TGTGCCAGCAGCTTAGCCCGCGGGAGGGATGGGGAGCAGTTCTTC. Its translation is CASSLARGRDGEQFF.

The CDR3 nucleotides are TGTGCCAGCAGCCAAGATAGCACTCCCTACGAGCAGTACTTC. Protein sequence: CASSQDSTPYEQYF. The chain employs TRBV3-1 (or the pseudogene TRBV3-2) and TRBJ2-7; D gene ambiguous. Germline V gene data show CDR1 as LGHDT and CDR2 as YNNKEL (reference sequence). The V end was cut by 0 bases, the J end by 2 bases, with 8 bases between. The CDR3 covers 14 residues.

CDR3 sequence (DNA): TGTGCCAGTAGTCGGGACAGGGAGTTAGGGAACACTGAAGCTTTCTTT. Amino acids: CASSRDRELGNTEAFF. The genes are TRBV19 and TRBJ1-1; 9 bases map to TRBD1. V was clipped by 5 bases and J by 1 base; unmatched bases: 8. Germline V gene lookup returns CDR1 LNHDA and CDR2 SQIVND (reference sequence). The CDR3 consists of 16 residues.

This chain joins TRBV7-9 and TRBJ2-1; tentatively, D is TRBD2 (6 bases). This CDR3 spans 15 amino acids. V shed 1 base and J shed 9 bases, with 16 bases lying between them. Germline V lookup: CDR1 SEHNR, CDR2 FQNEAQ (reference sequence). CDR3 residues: CASSLVADMPFEQFF. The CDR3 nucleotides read TGTGCCAGCAGCTTAGTAGCGGATATGCCATTTGAGCAGTTCTTC.

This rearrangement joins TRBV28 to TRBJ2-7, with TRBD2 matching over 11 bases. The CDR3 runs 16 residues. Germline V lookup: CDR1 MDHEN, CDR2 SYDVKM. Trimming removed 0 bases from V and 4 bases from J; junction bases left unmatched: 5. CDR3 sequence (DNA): TGTGCCAGCAGTTTATGGGGGACTAGCGGAGATTACGAGCAGTACTTC. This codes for CASSLWGTSGDYEQYF.

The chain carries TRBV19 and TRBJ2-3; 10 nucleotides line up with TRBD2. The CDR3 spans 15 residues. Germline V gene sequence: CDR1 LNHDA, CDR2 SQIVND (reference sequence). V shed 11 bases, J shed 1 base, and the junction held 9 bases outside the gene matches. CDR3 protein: CASSEREGRTDTQYF. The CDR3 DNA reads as TGTGCCTCCTCAGAGCGGGAGGGGCGCACAGATACGCAGTATTTT.